The subject of this entry is one T cell receptor (beta chain). Its antigen remains unidentified. Base qualities are not at hand, and no much larger clone is one base apart. The data originate from a study of post-analysis software for immune sequencing data (dated by TCRdb to the mid-2010s). Concerning the study at large: Recorded disease courses included relapsing-remitting, secondary progressive and progressive-relapsing multiple sclerosis, with some patients lacking subtype annotation. A subset of samples was prepared in parallel using single-end sample barcoding, then pooled and co-amplified after Illumina adapter ligation. Patient repertoires were compared against roughly 10 previously published healthy control repertoires from donors aged about 6 to 27 years.

V loses 11 bases of germline sequence and J loses 7 bases, and the interval between the two ends is 17 bases. The CDR3 holds 13 amino acids from the cysteine to the phenylalanine. This entry keeps only the CDR3 DNA: 39 bases, framed from base 1. CDR1 and CDR2 were assigned from the germline V gene as ENHRY and SYGVKD. The method was PCR. TCRdb lists the instrument as Illumina HiSeq 2500. To reduce PCR and sequencing biases, unique molecular identifiers were incorporated into the TCR beta cDNA libraries. Every 1 to 10 million input T cells yielded roughly 500,000 cDNA molecules, meaning each molecule approximated one T cell. The same protocol used for the earlier healthy control dataset was applied to prepare and sequence the patient libraries. Within a given batch, samples were prepared together, multiplexed and sequenced on the same HiSeq lane. Per the source publication's procedure: MIGEC handled the raw barcoded reads, throwing out single-read molecular identifier groups before consensus assembly and CDR3 extraction. Clonotype tables were post-analysed with VDJtools, normalizing diversity by down-sampling all datasets to the smallest sample size. Repertoire overlap clustering matched CDR3 amino acid but not nucleotide sequences to correct batch-related cross-sample contamination. TCRdb reworked the public reads: Q25 trimming with fastp, MiXCR clone assembly, productive beta chains retained. One record per CDR3 amino acid sequence lists the most common genes and DNA. For this entry, the V and J calls and clone size follow TCRdb and not the study's own pipeline. The table for this sample lists approximately 360,000 distinct CDR3 sequences; approximately 33% of them were counted only once. The ten largest clonotypes hold around 15% of the sample.

TCR beta repertoires were profiled from peripheral blood of 10 to 15 young patients with multiple sclerosis to demonstrate the VDJtools post-analysis software. The patients with multiple sclerosis were children and adolescents between about 6 and 16 years of age. Study-level results and caveats: Strong co-clustering of samples prepared in the same batch was shown by direct clustering with F measure, prompting a batch-effect correction. The control group was slightly older than the multiple sclerosis patient group. Normalized Chao1 diversity was significantly lower in multiple sclerosis patients than controls, suggesting substantial peripheral T-cell clonal expansion. Patients showed significantly higher frequencies than controls for several TRBV segments, among them TRBV5-6, TRBV5-1 and TRBV20-1.

Recombination joined TRBV10-3 with TRBJ1-4, and the D gene may be TRBD1, 6 bases matching. Sequencing input: blood. The source is a girl under 18 with multiple sclerosis. The DNA sequence is given as TGTGCCTCCTCGGGAGGGGGAAGTGAAAAACTGTTTTTT. It is translated as CASSGGGSEKLFF.